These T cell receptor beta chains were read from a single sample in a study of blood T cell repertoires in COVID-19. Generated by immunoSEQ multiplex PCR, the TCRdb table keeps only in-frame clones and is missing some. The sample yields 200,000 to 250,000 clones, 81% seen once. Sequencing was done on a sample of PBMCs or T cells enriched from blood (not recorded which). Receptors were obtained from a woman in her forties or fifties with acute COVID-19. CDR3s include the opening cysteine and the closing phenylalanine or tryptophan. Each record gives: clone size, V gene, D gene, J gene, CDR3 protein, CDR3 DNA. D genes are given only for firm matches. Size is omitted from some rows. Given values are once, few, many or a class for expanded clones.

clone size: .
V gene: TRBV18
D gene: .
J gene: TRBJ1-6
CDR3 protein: CASSPEGGYNSPLHF
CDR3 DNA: TGTGCCAGCTCACCGGAAGGGGGATATAATTCACCCCTCCACTTT

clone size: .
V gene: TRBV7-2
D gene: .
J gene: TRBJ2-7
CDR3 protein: CASSLGFGGSYEQYF
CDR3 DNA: TGTGCCAGCAGCTTAGGGTTTGGGGGGTCCTACGAGCAGTACTTC

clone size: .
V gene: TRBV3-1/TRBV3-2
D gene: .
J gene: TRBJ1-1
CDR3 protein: CASSQGTGINTEAFF
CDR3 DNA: TGTGCCAGCAGCCAAGGGACCGGGATCAACACTGAAGCTTTCTTT

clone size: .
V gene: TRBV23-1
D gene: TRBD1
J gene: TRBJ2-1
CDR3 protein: CASTRDRGRKDEQFF
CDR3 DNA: TGCGCCAGCACACGAGACAGGGGGCGCAAGGATGAGCAGTTCTTC

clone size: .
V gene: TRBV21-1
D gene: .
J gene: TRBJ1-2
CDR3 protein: CASSPIRDRDGYTF
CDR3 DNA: TGTGCCAGCAGCCCCATCCGGGACAGGGATGGCTACACCTTC

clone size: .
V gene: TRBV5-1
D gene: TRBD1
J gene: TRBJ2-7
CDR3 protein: CASSLQGAGYEQYF
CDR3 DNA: TGCGCCAGCAGCTTACAGGGGGCTGGATACGAGCAGTACTTC

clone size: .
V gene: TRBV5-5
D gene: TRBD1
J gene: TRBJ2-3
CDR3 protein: CASSGTGGSFPDTQYF
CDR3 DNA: TGTGCCAGCAGCGGGACAGGGGGGTCATTCCCAGATACGCAGTATTTT

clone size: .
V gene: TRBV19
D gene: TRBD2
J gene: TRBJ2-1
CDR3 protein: CASSTRREGNPEQFF
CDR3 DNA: TGTGCCAGTAGTACCAGGCGGGAGGGCAACCCTGAGCAGTTCTTC

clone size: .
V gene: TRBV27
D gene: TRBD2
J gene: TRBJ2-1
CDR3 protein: CASSLSGRMNEQFF
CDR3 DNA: TGTGCCAGCAGTCTTAGCGGGAGGATGAATGAGCAGTTCTTC

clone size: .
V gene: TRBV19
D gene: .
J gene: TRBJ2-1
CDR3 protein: CASINKGQLMPGRYNEQFF
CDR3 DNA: TGTGCCAGTATTAATAAGGGCCAGCTCATGCCAGGGCGATACAATGAGCAGTTCTTC

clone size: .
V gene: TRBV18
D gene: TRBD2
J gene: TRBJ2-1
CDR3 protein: CASSQLAGASYNEQFF
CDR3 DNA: TGTGCCAGCTCCCAACTAGCGGGAGCATCCTACAATGAGCAGTTCTTC

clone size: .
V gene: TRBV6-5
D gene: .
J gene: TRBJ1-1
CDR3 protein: CASKWRSGTEAFF
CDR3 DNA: TGTGCCAGCAAGTGGCGTTCGGGCACTGAAGCTTTCTTT

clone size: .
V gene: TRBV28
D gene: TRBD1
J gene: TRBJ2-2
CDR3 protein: CASSLSLAGGTGELFF
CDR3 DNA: TGTGCCAGCAGTTTATCGTTGGCAGGGGGAACCGGGGAGCTGTTTTTT

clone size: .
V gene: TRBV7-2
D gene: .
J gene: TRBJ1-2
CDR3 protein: CASSLGRQDYGYTF
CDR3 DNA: TGTGCCAGCAGCTTAGGCCGACAGGACTATGGCTACACCTTC

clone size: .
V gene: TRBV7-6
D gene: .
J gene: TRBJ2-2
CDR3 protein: CASSLYGESNTGELFF
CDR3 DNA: TGTGCCAGCAGCTTATATGGGGAGTCGAACACCGGGGAGCTGTTTTTT

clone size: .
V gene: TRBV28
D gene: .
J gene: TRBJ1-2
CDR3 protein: CALGGVNYGYTF
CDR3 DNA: TGTGCTTTGGGGGGAGTTAACTATGGCTACACCTTC

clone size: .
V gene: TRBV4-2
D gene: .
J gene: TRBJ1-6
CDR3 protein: CASSQDFGTGGANSPLHF
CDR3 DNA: TGTGCCAGCAGCCAAGATTTCGGCACTGGAGGGGCTAATTCACCCCTCCACTTT

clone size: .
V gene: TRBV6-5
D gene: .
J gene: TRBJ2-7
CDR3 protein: CASSYFHTGTYEQYF
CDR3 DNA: TGTGCCAGCAGTTACTTTCATACAGGGACCTACGAGCAGTACTTC

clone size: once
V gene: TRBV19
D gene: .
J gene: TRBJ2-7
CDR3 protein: CASRKQGTPYEQYF
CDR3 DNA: TGTGCCAGTAGAAAACAGGGAACCCCCTACGAGCAGTACTTC

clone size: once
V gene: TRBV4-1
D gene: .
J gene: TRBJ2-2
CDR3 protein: CASSVGGELFF
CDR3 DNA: TGCGCCAGCAGCGTCGGTGGGGAGCTGTTTTTT

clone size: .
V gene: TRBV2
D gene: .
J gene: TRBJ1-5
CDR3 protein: CASSEQGSNQPQHF
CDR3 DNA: TGTGCCAGCAGTGAGCAGGGTAGCAATCAGCCCCAGCATTTT

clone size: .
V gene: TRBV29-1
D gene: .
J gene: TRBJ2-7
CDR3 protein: CSVGQAGYEQYF
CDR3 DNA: TGCAGCGTTGGACAGGCAGGCTACGAGCAGTACTTC

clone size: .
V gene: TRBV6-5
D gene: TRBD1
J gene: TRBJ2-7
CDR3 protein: CASSYTRDRGSEQYF
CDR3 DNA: TGTGCCAGCAGTTACACCCGGGACAGGGGATCCGAGCAGTACTTC

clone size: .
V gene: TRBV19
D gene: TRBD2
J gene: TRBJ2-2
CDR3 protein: CASRLAGANTGELFF
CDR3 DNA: TGTGCCAGTAGATTAGCGGGTGCGAACACCGGGGAGCTGTTTTTT

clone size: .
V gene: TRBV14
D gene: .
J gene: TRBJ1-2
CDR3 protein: CASSPSGKRGYGYTF
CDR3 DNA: TGTGCCAGCAGCCCTTCCGGGAAAAGAGGCTATGGCTACACCTTC

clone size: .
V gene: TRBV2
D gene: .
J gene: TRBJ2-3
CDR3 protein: CASRPGLDTQYF
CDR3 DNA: TGTGCCAGCAGGCCAGGGTTAGATACGCAGTATTTT

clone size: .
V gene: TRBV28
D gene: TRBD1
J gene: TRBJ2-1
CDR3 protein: CASRAEGTGRNEQFF
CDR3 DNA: TGTGCCAGCAGGGCAGAAGGGACAGGGAGAAATGAGCAGTTCTTC

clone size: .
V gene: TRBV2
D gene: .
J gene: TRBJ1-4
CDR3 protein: CASTPRQGTQLFF
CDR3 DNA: TGTGCCAGCACCCCCCGTCAGGGGACGCAACTGTTTTTT

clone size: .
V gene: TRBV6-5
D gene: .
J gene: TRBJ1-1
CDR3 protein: CASSYSMLERGTEAFF
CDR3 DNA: TGTGCCAGCAGTTACTCGATGCTTGAAAGGGGAACTGAAGCTTTCTTT

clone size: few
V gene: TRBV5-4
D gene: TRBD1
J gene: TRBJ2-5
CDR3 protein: CASSHSRGETQYF
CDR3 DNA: TGTGCCAGCAGCCACTCCAGGGGGGAGACCCAGTACTTC

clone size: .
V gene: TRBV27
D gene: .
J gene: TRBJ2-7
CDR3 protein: CASSFSLSSVHEQYF
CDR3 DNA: TGTGCCAGCAGTTTCTCTCTCTCATCGGTCCACGAGCAGTACTTC

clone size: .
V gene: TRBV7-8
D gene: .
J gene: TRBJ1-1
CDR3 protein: CASSPKNRDTEAFF
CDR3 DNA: TGTGCCAGCAGCCCCAAAAACAGGGATACTGAAGCTTTCTTT

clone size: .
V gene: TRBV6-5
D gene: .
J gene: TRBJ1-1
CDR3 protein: CASRRGGIAEAFF
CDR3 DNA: TGTGCCAGCAGACGCGGGGGGATAGCTGAAGCTTTCTTT

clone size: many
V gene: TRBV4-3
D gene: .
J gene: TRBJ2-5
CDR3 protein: CASSRGTEQETQYF
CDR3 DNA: TGCGCCAGCAGCCGCGGGACAGAACAAGAGACCCAGTACTTC

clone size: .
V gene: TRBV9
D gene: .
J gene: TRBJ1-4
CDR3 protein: CASSVGGTYPATTNEKLFF
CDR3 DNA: TGTGCCAGCAGCGTAGGAGGGACATACCCAGCCACAACTAATGAAAAACTGTTTTTT

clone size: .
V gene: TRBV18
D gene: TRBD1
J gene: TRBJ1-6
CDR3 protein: CASSPDRVSPLHF
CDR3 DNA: TGTGCCAGCTCACCAGACAGGGTTTCACCCCTCCACTTT

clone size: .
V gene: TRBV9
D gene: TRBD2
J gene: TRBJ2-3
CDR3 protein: CASNRGGSNTQYF
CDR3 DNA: TGTGCCAGCAACCGCGGGGGGTCAAATACGCAGTATTTT

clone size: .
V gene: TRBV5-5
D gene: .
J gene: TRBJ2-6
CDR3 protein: CASSLPTASGANVLTF
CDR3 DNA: TGTGCCAGCAGCTTGCCCACAGCCTCGGGGGCCAACGTCCTGACTTTC

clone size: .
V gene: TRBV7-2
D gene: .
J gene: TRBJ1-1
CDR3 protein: CASSPGPRGTEAFF
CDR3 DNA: TGTGCCAGCAGCCCGGGTCCTAGGGGGACTGAAGCTTTCTTT

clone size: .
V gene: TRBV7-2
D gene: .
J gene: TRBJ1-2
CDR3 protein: CASSGNRAGYTF
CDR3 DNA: TGTGCCAGCAGCGGGAACAGGGCTGGCTACACCTTC